The 18 T cell receptor beta chains presented below share a single source sample, sequenced in a study of blood T cell repertoires in COVID-19. The assay was immunoSEQ multiplex PCR, and TCRdb's table has in-frame clones only and misses some. The sample has about 260,000 clones; about 90% are singletons. Sequencing input: peripheral blood. The receptors were sampled from a woman aged 45-65 years with acute or convalescent COVID-19.

The chain links TRBV27 to TRBJ2-2; D not certain. The CDR3 spans 14 residues. Trimming shortened V by 2 bases and J by 6 bases, and 10 bases separated the two germline ends. In germline, CDR1 is MNHEY, CDR2 SMNVEV (reference sequence). Here the CDR3 DNA reads TGTGCCAGCAGTTTACGGCCGCGGTCCGGGGAGCTGTTTTTT. This encodes CASSLRPRSGELFF.

The chain recombines TRBV9 with TRBJ1-2, with 8 bases fitting TRBD1. CDR1 is SGDLS and CDR2 is YYNGEE in the germline V gene. This CDR3 is built from 15 residues. J lost 3 bases, V lost 1 base, and 5 bases had no gene match. CDR3 in amino acids: CASSVTDRVDYGYTF. CDR3 sequence (DNA): TGTGCCAGCAGCGTAACGGACAGGGTTGACTATGGCTACACCTTC. The full variable domain, rest sourced from reference TRBV9 and TRBJ1-2, is DSGVTQTPKHLITATGQRVTLRCSPRSGDLSVYWYQQSLDQGLQFLIQYYNGEERAKGNILERFSAQQFPDLHSELNLSSLELGDSALYFCASSVTDRVDYGYTFGSGTRLTVV.

V is TRBV6-5 and J is TRBJ1-6; a possible D gene is TRBD1 (5 bases). CDR3 size: 16 residues. The germline V and J ends were trimmed by 2 bases and 7 bases, with 15 bases remaining between them. The germline gives CDR1 MNHEY, CDR2 SVGAGI. In DNA, the CDR3 is TGTGCCAGCAGTTACGAGTCGGGGGTTGAGAATTCACCCCTCCACTTT. Its translation is CASSYESGVENSPLHF.

The chain combines TRBV14 with TRBJ2-7; TRBD1 matches at 9 bases. Trimming at V came to 2 bases and at J to 4 bases, leaving 6 bases not matched to a gene. The CDR3 contains 15 residues. Germline loops: CDR1 SGHDN, CDR2 FVKESK. The chain's CDR3 is CASSQRDRVLYEQYF. The CDR3 region has the DNA TGTGCCAGCAGCCAACGGGACAGGGTTCTGTACGAGCAGTACTTC.

This rearrangement joins TRBV5-3 to TRBJ2-7; 8 bases match TRBD2. TRBV5-3 is recorded as an ORF, its role being uncertain. V was pared by 4 bases and J by 3 bases, with 21 bases of the junction left unmatched. CDR3 length: 19 residues. The chain's CDR3 is CARSRRLREADLCFYEQYF. The CDR3 bases are TGTGCCAGAAGCCGGAGGTTGCGGGAGGCGGATTTATGTTTCTACGAGCAGTACTTC.

This chain joins TRBV11-2 and TRBJ1-6; no clear D gene. CDR3 length: 14 amino acids. With 9 bases removed from V and 7 bases from J, the gap between germline ends came to 16 bases. In germline, CDR1 is SGHAT, CDR2 FQNNGV. This CDR3 is CARATRAGNSPLHF. The DNA for the CDR3 is TGTGCCAGGGCTACGAGGGCTGGAAATTCACCCCTCCACTTT.

The chain links TRBV19 to TRBJ2-1; TRBD2 is a possible D gene (6 bases). Trimming cost V 3 bases and J 2 bases, with 11 bases left between them. Germline CDR1 is LNHDA and CDR2 is SQIVND (reference sequence). This CDR3 region has 15 residues. The CDR3 nucleotides are TGTGCCAGTAGTATGCGGGACTTCACCTACAATGAGCAGTTCTTC. Translating it yields CASSMRDFTYNEQFF.

This clone turned up a few times. The rearrangement links TRBV28 to TRBJ1-2, with TRBD1 matching 7 bases. This CDR3 region has 16 residues. The V gene end was trimmed by 6 bases and the J gene end by 5 bases; junction bases not matched to a gene: 15. The germline gives CDR1 MDHEN, CDR2 SYDVKM. CDR3 bases: TGTGCCAGCAGAATGAACCGGGACAGAAGAGATTATGGCTACACCTTC. Encoded protein: CASRMNRDRRDYGYTF.

This chain connects TRBV15 to TRBJ1-4, with 7 positions matching TRBD1. CDR1 is LNHNV, CDR2 YYDKDF, per germline (reference sequence). CDR3 length: 16 amino acids. V lost 6 bases to trimming and J lost 2 bases; unmatched junction nucleotides: 9. The CDR3 reads CATSQRQGATNEKLFF. CDR3 sequence (DNA): TGTGCCACCAGTCAGAGACAGGGTGCGACTAATGAAAAACTGTTTTTT.

The V and J genes are TRBV7-8 and TRBJ2-5; D gene unclear. V shed 1 base and J shed 7 bases, with 10 bases lying between them. Germline CDR1 reads SGHVS; CDR2 reads FQNEAQ. The CDR3 totals 13 residues. CDR3 nucleotide sequence: TGTGCCAGCAGCTTAGTCGGGTCGGGGACCCAGTACTTC. Its protein is CASSLVGSGTQYF.

V usage is TRBV20-1 and J usage is TRBJ2-5; 7 bases agree with TRBD2. Looked up from germline, CDR1 is DFQATT and CDR2 is SNEGSKA (reference sequence). The CDR3 covers 14 residues. V lost 3 bases and J lost 5; bases outside the gene matches: 9. CDR3 sequence (DNA): TGCAGTGCTAGTCGCGGGAGTGGCGGCGAGACCCAGTACTTC. Protein: CSASRGSGGETQYF.

This chain connects TRBV5-6 to TRBJ2-1, with 11 bases lining up with TRBD2. Germline V gene sequence: CDR1 SGHDT, CDR2 YYEEEE. Trimming at V came to 2 bases and at J to 5 bases, leaving 12 bases not matched to a gene. The CDR3 length is 18 residues. The CDR3 sequence is CASSFPGLLAGANNEQFF. In DNA, the CDR3 is TGTGCCAGCAGCTTCCCTGGGTTACTAGCGGGAGCGAACAATGAGCAGTTCTTC.

The chain employs TRBV10-3 and TRBJ1-2, with D perhaps matching TRBD1 (6 bases). The germline V gene encodes CDR1 ENHRY and CDR2 SYGVKD. V lost 10 bases and J 8 bases, leaving 20 bases between the germline ends. The CDR3 length is 13 residues. CDR3 residues: CATSLGGVGGYTF. For the CDR3, the DNA is TGTGCCACCAGCTTAGGGGGGGTGGGCGGCTACACCTTC.

The J gene is TRBJ1-2, the V gene TRBV29-1; D not certain. Germline V gene sequence: CDR1 SQVTM, CDR2 ANQGSEA. The CDR3 length is 12 residues. The V gene lost 7 bases and the J gene lost 0 bases, with 9 bases spanning the gap. CDR3 region: CSASGSNYGYTF. The CDR3 DNA is TGCAGCGCCTCGGGGTCTAACTATGGCTACACCTTC.

The genes are TRBV15 and TRBJ2-5, with TRBD2 matching 9 bases. This CDR3 has 18 amino acids. The V and J ends lost 1 base and 1 base, in that order; junction bases with no gene match: 10. Germline values: CDR1 LNHNV, CDR2 YYDKDF (reference sequence). The CDR3 sequence: CATSRGEAGGGFQETQYF. The CDR3 DNA sequence: TGTGCCACCAGCAGAGGGGAAGCGGGAGGCGGTTTCCAAGAGACCCAGTACTTC.

V usage is TRBV6-2 or TRBV6-3 and J usage is TRBJ1-2; possibly TRBD1 for D (5 bases). The length of the CDR3 is 15 residues. Germline V gives CDR1 MNHEY, CDR2 SVGEGT. V was clipped by 5 bases and J by 0 bases, with 13 bases between them. This chain's CDR3 is CASSRTGLANYGYTF. In DNA, the CDR3 is TGTGCCAGCAGTCGTACAGGATTAGCTAACTATGGCTACACCTTC.

V and J are TRBV19 and TRBJ2-7; a weak D match, TRBD2 (6 bases). This CDR3 contains 15 residues. In germline, CDR1 is LNHDA, CDR2 SQIVND (reference sequence). Trimming shortened V by 5 bases and J by 3 bases, and 17 bases separated the two germline ends. As DNA, the CDR3 is TGTGCCAGTAGTTTCGGGACTGGGGTCTACTACGAGCAGTACTTC. This gives the protein CASSFGTGVYYEQYF.

The chain joins TRBV18 to TRBJ1-1; weak D call: TRBD1 (5 bases). This CDR3 is built from 15 residues. Trimming removed 3 bases at V and 1 base at J, with 12 bases between. The germline V gene has CDR1 KGHSH and CDR2 LQKENI. The CDR3 loop reads CASSPPGLQNTEAFF. In DNA, the CDR3 is TGTGCCAGCTCACCGCCGGGACTACAGAACACTGAAGCTTTCTTT.